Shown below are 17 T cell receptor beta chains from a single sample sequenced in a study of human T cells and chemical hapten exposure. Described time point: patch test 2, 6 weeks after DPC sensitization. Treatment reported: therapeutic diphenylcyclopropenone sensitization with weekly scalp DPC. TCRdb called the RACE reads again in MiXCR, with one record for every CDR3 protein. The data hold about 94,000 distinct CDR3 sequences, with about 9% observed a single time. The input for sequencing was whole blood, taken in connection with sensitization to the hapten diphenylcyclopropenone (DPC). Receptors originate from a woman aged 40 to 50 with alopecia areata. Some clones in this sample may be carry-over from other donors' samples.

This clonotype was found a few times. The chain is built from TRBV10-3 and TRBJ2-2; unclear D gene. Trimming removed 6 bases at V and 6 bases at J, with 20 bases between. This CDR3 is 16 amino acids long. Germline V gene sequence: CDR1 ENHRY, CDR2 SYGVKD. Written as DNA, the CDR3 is TGTGCCATCAGCAAAACGTCCACATCTGGGGCCGGGGAGCTGTTTTTT. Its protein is CAISKTSTSGAGELFF.

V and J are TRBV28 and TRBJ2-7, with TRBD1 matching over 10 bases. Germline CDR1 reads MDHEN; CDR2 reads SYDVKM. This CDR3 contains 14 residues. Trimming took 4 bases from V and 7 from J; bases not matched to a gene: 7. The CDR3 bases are TGTGCCAGCAGTTCGGGACAGGGGTTCAGGGAGCAGTACTTC. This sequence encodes CASSSGQGFREQYF.

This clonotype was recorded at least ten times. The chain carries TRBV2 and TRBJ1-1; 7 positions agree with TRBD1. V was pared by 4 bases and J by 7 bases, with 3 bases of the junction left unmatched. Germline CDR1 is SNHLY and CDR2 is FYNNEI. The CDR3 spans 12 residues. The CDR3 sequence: CASSVRGFEAFF. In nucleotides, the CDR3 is TGTGCCAGCAGTGTCAGGGGGTTTGAAGCTTTCTTT.

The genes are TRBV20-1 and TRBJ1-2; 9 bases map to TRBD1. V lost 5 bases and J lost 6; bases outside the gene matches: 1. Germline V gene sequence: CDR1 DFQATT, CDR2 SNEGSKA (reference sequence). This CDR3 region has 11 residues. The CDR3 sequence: CSARTGDGYTF. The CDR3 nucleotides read TGCAGTGCTCGGACAGGGGATGGCTACACCTTC.

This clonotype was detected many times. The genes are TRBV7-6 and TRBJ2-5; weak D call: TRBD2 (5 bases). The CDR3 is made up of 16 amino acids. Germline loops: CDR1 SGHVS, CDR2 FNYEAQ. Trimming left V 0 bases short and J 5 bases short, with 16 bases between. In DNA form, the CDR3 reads TGTGCCAGCAGCTTAGCGGTAACAGCACGAGGGGAGACCCAGTACTTC. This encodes CASSLAVTARGETQYF.

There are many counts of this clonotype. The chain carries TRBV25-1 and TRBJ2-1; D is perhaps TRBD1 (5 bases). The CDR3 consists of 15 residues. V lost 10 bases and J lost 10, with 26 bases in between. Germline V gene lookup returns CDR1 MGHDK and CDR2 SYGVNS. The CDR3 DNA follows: TGTGCCACCACCGGTAGGGGTGCAGCCTTCAAGGAGCAGTTCTTC. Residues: CATTGRGAAFKEQFF.

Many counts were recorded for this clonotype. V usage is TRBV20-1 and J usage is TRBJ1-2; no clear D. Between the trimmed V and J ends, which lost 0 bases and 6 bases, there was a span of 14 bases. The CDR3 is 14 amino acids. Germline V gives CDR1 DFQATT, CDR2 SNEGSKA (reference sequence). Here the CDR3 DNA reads TGCAGTGCTAGAGATGTGCAGGCCGCTGATGGCTACACCTTC. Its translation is CSARDVQAADGYTF.

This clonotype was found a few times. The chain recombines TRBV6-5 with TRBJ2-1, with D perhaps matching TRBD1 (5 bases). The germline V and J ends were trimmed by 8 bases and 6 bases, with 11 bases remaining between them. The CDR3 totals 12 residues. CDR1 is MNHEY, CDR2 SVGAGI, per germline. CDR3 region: CASGQGFNEQFF. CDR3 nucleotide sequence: TGTGCCAGCGGTCAGGGTTTCAATGAGCAGTTCTTC.

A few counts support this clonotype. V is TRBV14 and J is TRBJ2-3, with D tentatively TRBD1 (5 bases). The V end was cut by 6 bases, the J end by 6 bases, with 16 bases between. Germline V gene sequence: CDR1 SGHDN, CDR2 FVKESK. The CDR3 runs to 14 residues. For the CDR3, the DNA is TGTGCCAGCAGGGAGACGACAGAGGCGGATACGCAGTATTTT. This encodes CASRETTEADTQYF.

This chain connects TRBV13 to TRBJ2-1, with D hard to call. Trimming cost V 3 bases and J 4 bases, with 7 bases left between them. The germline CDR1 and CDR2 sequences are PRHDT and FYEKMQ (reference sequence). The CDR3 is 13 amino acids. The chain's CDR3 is CASSLSPYNEQFF. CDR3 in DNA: TGTGCCAGCAGCTTGAGCCCGTACAATGAGCAGTTCTTC. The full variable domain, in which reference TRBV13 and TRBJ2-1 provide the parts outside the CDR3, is AAGVIQSPRHLIKEKRETATLKCYPIPRHDTVYWYQQGPGQDPQFLISFYEKMQSDKGSIPDRFSAQQFSDYHSELNMSSLELGDSALYFCASSLSPYNEQFFGPGTRLTVL.

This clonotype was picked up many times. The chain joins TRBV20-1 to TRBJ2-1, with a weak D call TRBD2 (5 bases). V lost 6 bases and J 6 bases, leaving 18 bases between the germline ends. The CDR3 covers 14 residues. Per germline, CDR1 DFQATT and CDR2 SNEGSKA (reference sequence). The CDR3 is CSANRELRTNEQFF. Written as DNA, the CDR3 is TGCAGTGCAAACCGGGAACTACGGACCAATGAGCAGTTCTTC.

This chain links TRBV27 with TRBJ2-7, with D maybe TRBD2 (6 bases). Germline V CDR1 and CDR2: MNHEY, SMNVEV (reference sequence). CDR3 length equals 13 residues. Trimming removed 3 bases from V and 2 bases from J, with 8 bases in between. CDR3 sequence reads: CASSFLAPYEQYF. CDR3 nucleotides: TGTGCCAGCAGTTTTCTAGCGCCCTACGAGCAGTACTTC.

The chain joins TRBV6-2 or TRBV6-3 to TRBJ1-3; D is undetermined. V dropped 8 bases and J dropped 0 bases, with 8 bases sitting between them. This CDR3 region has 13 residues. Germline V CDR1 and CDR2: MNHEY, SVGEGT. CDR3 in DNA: TGTGCCAGCCTCAGCCGCTCTGGAAACACCATATATTTT. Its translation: CASLSRSGNTIYF.

DNA for the CDR3: TGTGCCAGCAGTTACTTACAGGGTCTGCTGGGCAATCAGCCCCAGCATTTT. It is translated as CASSYLQGLLGNQPQHF. This rearrangement joins TRBV6-2 or TRBV6-3 to TRBJ1-5; maybe TRBD1 (6 bases). CDR1 and CDR2 (germline): MNHEY, SVGEGT. The ends were cut back, 1 base at V and 2 bases at J, with 15 bases in the middle. The CDR3 extends over 17 amino acids.

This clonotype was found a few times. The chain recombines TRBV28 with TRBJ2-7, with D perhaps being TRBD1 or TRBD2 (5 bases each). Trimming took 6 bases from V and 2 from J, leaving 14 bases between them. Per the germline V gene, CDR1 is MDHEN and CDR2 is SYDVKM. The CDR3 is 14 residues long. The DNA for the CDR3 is TGTGCCAGCAGCTACCCAGGGAGAACCTACGAGCAGTACTTC. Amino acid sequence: CASSYPGRTYEQYF.

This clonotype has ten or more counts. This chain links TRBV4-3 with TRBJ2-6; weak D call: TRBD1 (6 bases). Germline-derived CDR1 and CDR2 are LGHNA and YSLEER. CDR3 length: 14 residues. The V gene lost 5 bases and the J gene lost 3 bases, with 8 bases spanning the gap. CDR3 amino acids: CASSDRSGANVLTF. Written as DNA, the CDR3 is TGCGCCAGCAGCGACAGGAGTGGGGCCAACGTCCTGACTTTC.

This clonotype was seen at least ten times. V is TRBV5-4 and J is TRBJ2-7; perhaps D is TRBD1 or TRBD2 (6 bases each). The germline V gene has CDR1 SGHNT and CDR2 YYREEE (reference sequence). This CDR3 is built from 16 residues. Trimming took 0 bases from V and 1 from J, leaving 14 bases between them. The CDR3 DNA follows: TGTGCCAGCAGCTTGGTAGCCGGAGGGGGTTCCTACGAGCAGTACTTC. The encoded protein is CASSLVAGGGSYEQYF.